The TCR beta chain described here comes from a study of blood T cell repertoires in COVID-19. Study-level information: PBMCs, B-cell-depleted T cells, or T cells were the source of the cDNA or gDNA that made up the material.

Comments on this clone: The identical CDR3 is also encoded by other nucleotide sequences in the sample.

Under the authors' procedure: Nucleated cell number was recorded as an estimate derived from reference gene primer amplification. The method was immunoSEQ multiplex PCR; TCRdb's version includes in-frame clones alone and lacks a portion of them. That table supplies the V and J calls and clone size; D and trimming were determined from the DNA. The data contain fewer than 450,000 clones, approximately 88% of them singletons. Those who participated ranged in age from roughly 18 to 100 years and resided in approximately 26 US areas. V lost 8 bases and J 2 bases, leaving 7 bases between the germline ends. Germline-derived CDR1 and CDR2 are LNHDA and SQIVND (reference sequence). The CDR3 loop spans 11 amino acids.

V is TRBV19 and J is TRBJ2-7, with D perhaps matching TRBD1 (5 bases). The receptor was derived from a woman in her thirties or forties with acute COVID-19. The sample consisted of PBMCs or T cells enriched from blood (not recorded which). Here the CDR3 DNA reads TGTGCCAGTCAAGGGGCCTACGAGCAGTACTTC. Amino acid sequence: CASQGAYEQYF.